Following are 8 T cell receptor beta chains from one sample sequenced in a study of memory CD4+ T cells and cytomegalovirus serostatus. Single viable CD3+CD4+CD8-CD45RO+ cells were sorted as the memory CD4+ T cells. The method was immunoSEQ multiplex PCR; TCRdb's version includes in-frame clones alone and lacks a portion of them. The table includes about 56,000 clones, about 81% detected once. The sequenced material came from memory CD4+ T cells from blood. These receptor sequences come from an adult in good health and CMV-seronegative.

The chain links TRBV4-3 to TRBJ2-4; the D is unclear. The CDR3 runs to 17 residues. V gave up 3 bases and J gave up 6 bases, with 21 bases separating them. Germline V gene data show CDR1 as LGHNA and CDR2 as YSLEER. CDR3 region: CASSQALGPVIRNIQYF. The CDR3 DNA reads as TGCGCCAGCAGCCAGGCCCTTGGGCCCGTGATAAGAAACATTCAGTACTTC.

The V gene is TRBV11-2, the J gene TRBJ2-5; D is uncertain. This CDR3 is 14 amino acids long. Trimming removed 7 bases from V and 9 bases from J, with 21 bases in between. Germline V gene data show CDR1 as SGHAT and CDR2 as FQNNGV. CDR3 residues: CASTRTNKIEAQYF. CDR3 DNA sequence: TGTGCCAGCACAAGGACCAACAAGATTGAGGCCCAGTACTTC.

This clone showed up just a few times. V and J are TRBV5-1 and TRBJ1-1, with a weak D call TRBD1 (6 bases). The CDR3 consists of 14 residues. The V gene's germline CDR1 is SGHRS and CDR2 YFSETQ. V shed 7 bases and J shed 0 bases, with 13 bases lying between them. CDR3 nucleotides: TGCGCCAGCGGCCGGGACAACATGAACACTGAAGCTTTCTTT. Amino acid sequence: CASGRDNMNTEAFF.

The rearrangement joins TRBV27 to TRBJ2-3; 7 positions agree with TRBD1. CDR1 and CDR2 from the germline V gene are MNHEY and SMNVEV (reference sequence). The V and J ends lost 5 bases and 2 bases, in that order; junction bases with no gene match: 10. The CDR3 loop spans 16 amino acids. The CDR3 sequence: CASSPLTGRITDTQYF. For the CDR3, the DNA is TGTGCCAGCAGTCCGCTGACAGGGCGTATCACAGATACGCAGTATTTT.

V gene TRBV29-1 combines with J gene TRBJ2-2; 11 nucleotides line up with TRBD1. V lost 5 bases and J lost 4; bases outside the gene matches: 6. The CDR3 spans 15 residues. CDR1 and CDR2 (germline): SQVTM, ANQGSEA. Written as DNA, the CDR3 is TGCAGCGTTAAGGGGACAGGGGGGACCACCGGGGAGCTGTTTTTT. Translating it yields CSVKGTGGTTGELFF.

DNA of the CDR3: TGTGCCAGTAGCGAACTAGCGGGGGGTCTAACTAGCACAGATACGCAGTATTTT. Translating it yields CASSELAGGLTSTDTQYF. This chain connects TRBV19 to TRBJ2-3, with TRBD2 identical over 12 bases. The germline gives CDR1 LNHDA, CDR2 SQIVND (reference sequence). This CDR3 is 18 amino acids long. V lost 6 bases to trimming and J lost 0 bases; unmatched junction nucleotides: 10.

The chain has TRBV5-6 and TRBJ2-3; D not certain. The CDR3 is 11 residues long. Germline CDR1 and CDR2: SGHDT and YYEEEE. Trimming removed 3 bases from V and 10 bases from J, with 9 bases in between. CDR3 loop: CASSSGVAQYF. The CDR3 nucleotides read TGTGCCAGCAGCTCTGGGGTAGCGCAGTATTTT.

The chain is built from TRBV19 and TRBJ1-2; perhaps TRBD1 as D (5 bases). Germline V gives CDR1 LNHDA, CDR2 SQIVND (reference sequence). V gave up 6 bases and J gave up 2 bases, with 7 bases separating them. This CDR3 comprises 12 residues. CDR3 sequence (DNA): TGTGCCAGTAGCAAGGGGAACTATGGCTACACCTTC. Translated: CASSKGNYGYTF.